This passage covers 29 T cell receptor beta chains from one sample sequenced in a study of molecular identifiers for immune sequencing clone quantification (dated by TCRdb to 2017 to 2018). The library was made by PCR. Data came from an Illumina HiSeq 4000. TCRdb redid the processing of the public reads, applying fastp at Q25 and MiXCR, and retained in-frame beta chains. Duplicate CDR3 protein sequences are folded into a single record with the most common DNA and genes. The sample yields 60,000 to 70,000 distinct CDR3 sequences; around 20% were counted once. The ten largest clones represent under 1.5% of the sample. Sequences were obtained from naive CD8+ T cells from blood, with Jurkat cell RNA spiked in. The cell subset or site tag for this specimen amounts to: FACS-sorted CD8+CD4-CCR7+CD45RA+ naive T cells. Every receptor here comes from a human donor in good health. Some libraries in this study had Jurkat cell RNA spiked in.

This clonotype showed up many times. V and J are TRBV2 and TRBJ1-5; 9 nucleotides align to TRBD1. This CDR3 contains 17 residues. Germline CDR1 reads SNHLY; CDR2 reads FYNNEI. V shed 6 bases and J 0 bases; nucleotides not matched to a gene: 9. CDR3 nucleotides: TGTGCCAGCAGACCGGGACAGGGAGGGTATAGCAATCAGCCCCAGCATTTT. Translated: CASRPGQGGYSNQPQHF.

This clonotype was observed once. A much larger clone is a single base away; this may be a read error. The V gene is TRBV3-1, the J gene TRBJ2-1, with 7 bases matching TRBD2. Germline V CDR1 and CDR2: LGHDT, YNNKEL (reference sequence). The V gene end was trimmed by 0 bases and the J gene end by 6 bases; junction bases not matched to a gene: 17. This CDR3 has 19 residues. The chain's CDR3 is CASSQDGEGLTGGPNEQFF. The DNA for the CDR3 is TGTGCCAGCAGCCAAGATGGGGAGGGCCTAACGGGAGGACCCAATGAGCAGTTCTTC.

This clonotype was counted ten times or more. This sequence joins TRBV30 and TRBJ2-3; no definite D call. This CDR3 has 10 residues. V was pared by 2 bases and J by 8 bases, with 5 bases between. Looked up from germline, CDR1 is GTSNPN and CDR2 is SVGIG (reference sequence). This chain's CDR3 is CAWSYATQYF. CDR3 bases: TGTGCCTGGAGTTACGCTACGCAGTATTTT.

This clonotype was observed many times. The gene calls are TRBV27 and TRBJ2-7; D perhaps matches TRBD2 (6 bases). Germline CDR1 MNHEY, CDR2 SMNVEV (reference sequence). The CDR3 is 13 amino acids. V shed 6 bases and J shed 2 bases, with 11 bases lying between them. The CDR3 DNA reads TGTGCCAGCAGCTTAGGAGGGCCCTACGAGCAGTACTTC. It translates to CASSLGGPYEQYF.

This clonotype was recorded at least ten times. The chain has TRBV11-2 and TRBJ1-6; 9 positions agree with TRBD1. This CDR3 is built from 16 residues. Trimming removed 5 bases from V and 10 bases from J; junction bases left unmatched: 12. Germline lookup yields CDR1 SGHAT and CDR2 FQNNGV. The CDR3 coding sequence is TGTGCCAGCAGCCAATACACAGGGGGCATACAGTCACCCCTCCACTTT. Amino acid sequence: CASSQYTGGIQSPLHF.

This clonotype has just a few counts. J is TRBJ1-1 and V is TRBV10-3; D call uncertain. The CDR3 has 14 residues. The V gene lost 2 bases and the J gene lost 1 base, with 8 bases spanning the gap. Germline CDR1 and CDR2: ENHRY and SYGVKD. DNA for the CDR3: TGTGCCATCAGTGAGGGACGGGAGAACACTGAAGCTTTCTTT. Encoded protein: CAISEGRENTEAFF.

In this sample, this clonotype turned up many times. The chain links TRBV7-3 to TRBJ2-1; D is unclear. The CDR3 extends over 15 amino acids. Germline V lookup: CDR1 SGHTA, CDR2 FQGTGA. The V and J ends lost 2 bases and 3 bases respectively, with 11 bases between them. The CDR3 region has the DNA TGTGCCAGCAGCTTAGCCGTCTCCGGCTACAATGAGCAGTTCTTC. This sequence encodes CASSLAVSGYNEQFF.

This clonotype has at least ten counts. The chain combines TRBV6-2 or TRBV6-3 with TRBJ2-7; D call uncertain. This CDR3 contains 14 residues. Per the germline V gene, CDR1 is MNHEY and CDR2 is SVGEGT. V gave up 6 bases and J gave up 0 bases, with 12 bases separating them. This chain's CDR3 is CASSQSPDSYEQYF. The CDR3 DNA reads TGTGCCAGCAGCCAAAGTCCGGACTCCTACGAGCAGTACTTC.

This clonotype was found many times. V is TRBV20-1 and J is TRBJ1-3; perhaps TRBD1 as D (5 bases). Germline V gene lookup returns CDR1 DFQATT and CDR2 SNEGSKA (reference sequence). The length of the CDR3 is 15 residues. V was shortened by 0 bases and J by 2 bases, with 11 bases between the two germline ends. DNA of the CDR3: TGCAGTGCTAGAGAAGGGTCAGGGCCTGGAAACACCATATATTTT. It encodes CSAREGSGPGNTIYF.

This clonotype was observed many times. CDR3 amino acids: CATSPEVVGPGQETQYF. For the CDR3, the DNA is TGTGCCACCAGCCCCGAAGTTGTGGGCCCTGGGCAAGAGACCCAGTACTTC. This chain links TRBV15 with TRBJ2-5; D not certain. V was clipped by 5 bases and J by 2 bases, with 21 bases between them. CDR3 length equals 17 residues. Germline V gene data show CDR1 as LNHNV and CDR2 as YYDKDF (reference sequence).

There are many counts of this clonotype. CDR3 protein: CSVVGGGEETQYF. CDR3 coding DNA: TGCAGCGTTGTGGGAGGAGGGGAAGAGACCCAGTACTTC. The V call is TRBV29-1, the J call TRBJ2-5; D possibly corresponds to TRBD2 (6 bases). V was shortened by 4 bases and J by 3 bases, with 12 bases between the two germline ends. The CDR3 runs to 13 residues. Germline values: CDR1 SQVTM, CDR2 ANQGSEA. Using reference TRBV29-1 and TRBJ2-5 for the parts outside the CDR3, the full variable domain is SAVISQKPSRDICQRGTSLTIQCQVDSQVTMMFWYRQQPGQSLTLIATANQGSEATYESGFVIDKFPISRPNLTFSTLTVSNMSPEDSSIYLCSVVGGGEETQYFGPGTRLLVL.

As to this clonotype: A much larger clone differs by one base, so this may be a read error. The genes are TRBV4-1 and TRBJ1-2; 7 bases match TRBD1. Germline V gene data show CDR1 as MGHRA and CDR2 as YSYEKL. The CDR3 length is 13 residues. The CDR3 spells CASSLQGKAGYAF. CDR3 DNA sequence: TGCGCCAGCAGCCTACAGGGGAAGGCTGGCTACGCCTTC.

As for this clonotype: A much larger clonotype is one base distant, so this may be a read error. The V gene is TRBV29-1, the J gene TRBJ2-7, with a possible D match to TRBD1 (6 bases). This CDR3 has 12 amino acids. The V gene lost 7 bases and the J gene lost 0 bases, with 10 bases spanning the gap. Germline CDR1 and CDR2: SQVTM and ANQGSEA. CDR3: CSGGLDSYEQYF. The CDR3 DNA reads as TGCAGCGGGGGGCTTGACTCCTACGAGCAGTACTTC.

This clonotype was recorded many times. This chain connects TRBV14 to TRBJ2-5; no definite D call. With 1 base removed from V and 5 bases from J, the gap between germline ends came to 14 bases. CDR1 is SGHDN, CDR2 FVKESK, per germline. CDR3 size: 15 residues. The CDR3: CASSQVFRPVETQYF. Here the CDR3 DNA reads TGTGCCAGCAGCCAAGTATTCCGGCCCGTGGAGACCCAGTACTTC.

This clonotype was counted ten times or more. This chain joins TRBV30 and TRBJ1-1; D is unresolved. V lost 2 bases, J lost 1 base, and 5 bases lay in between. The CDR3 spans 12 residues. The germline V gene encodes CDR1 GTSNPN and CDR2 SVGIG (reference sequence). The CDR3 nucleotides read TGTGCCTGGAGTTACGGGAACACTGAAGCTTTCTTT. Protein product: CAWSYGNTEAFF.

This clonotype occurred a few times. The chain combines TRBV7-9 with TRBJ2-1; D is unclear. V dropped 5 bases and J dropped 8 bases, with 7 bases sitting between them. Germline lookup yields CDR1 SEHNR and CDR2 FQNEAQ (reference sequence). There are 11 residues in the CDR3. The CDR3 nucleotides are TGTGCCAGCAGCCAAGCCTATGAGCAGTTCTTC. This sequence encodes CASSQAYEQFF.

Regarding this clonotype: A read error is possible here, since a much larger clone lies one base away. The CDR3 protein is CGSSRTSAHTGELFF. In DNA form, the CDR3 reads TGTGGCAGCTCACGGACTAGCGCCCACACCGGGGAGCTGTTTTTT. The genes are TRBV18 and TRBJ2-2, with 9 positions matching TRBD2. CDR1 and CDR2 (germline): KGHSH, LQKENI. The CDR3 is 15 amino acids.

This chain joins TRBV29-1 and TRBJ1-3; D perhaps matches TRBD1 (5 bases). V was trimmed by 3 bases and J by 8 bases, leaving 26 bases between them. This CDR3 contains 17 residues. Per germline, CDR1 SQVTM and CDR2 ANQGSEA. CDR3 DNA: TGCAGCGTTGAGGTGGGATCCGGGGCTGTTGGCTTGGACACCATATATTTT. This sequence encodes CSVEVGSGAVGLDTIYF.

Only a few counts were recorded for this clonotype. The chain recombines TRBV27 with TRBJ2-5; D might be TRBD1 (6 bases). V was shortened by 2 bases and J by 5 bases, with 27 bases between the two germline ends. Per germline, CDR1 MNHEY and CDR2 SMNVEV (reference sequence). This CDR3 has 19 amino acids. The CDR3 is CASSLRTENTPYASETQYF. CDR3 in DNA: TGTGCCAGCAGTTTAAGGACAGAAAACACCCCCTATGCGAGTGAGACCCAGTACTTC.

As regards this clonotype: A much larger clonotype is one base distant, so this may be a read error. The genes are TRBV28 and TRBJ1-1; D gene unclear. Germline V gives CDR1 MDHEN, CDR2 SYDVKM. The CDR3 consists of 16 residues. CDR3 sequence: CAGSSLMVTAIPYAFF. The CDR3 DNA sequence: TGTGCCGGCAGTTCCCTTATGGTTACCGCAATCCCCTATGCTTTCTTT. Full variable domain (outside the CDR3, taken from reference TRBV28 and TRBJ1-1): DVKVTQSSRYLVKRTGEKVFLECVQDMDHENMFWYRQDPGLGLRLIYFSYDVKMKEKGDIPEGYSVSREKKERFSLILESASTNQTSMYLCAGSSLMVTAIPYAFFGQGTRLTVV.

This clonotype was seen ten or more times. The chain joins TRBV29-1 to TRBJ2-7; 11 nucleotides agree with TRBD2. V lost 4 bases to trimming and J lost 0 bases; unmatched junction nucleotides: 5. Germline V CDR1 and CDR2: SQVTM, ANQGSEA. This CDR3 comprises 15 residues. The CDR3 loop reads CSVVGGLADSYEQYF. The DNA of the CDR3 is TGCAGCGTTGTTGGGGGACTAGCGGACTCCTACGAGCAGTACTTC.

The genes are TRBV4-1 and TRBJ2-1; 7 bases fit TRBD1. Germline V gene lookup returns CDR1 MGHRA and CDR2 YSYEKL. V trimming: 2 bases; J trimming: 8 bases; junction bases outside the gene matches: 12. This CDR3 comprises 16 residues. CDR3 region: CASSQRDSQIYDEQFF. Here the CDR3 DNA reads TGCGCCAGCAGCCAAAGGGACAGTCAAATATACGATGAGCAGTTCTTC.

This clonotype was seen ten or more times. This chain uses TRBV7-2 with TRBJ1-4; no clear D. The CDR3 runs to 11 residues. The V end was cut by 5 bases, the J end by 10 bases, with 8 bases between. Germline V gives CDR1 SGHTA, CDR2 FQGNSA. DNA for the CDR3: TGTGCCAGCAGCGCGGTGGGAAAACTGTTTTTT. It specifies CASSAVGKLFF.

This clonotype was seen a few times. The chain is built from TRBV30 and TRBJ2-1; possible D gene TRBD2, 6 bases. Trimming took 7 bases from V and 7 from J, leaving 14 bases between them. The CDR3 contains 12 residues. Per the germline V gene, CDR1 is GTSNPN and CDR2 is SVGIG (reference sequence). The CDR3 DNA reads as TGTGCCTTACTAGCCGAGGGGAATGAGCAGTTCTTC. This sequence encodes CALLAEGNEQFF.

Written as DNA, the CDR3 is TGCAGTGCACCTGGGCAGGGACTCAGCTACAATGAGCAGTTCTTC. This encodes CSAPGQGLSYNEQFF. This sequence joins TRBV20-1 and TRBJ2-1; D is perhaps TRBD2 (6 bases). Germline V CDR1 and CDR2: DFQATT, SNEGSKA (reference sequence). The CDR3 length is 15 residues. Trimming shortened V by 6 bases and J by 3 bases, and 18 bases separated the two germline ends.

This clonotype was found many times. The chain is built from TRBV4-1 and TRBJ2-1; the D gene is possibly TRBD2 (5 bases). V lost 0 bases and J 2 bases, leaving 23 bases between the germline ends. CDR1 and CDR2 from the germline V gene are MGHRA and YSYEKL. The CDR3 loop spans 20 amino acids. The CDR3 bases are TGCGCCAGCAGCCAAGACGACCCTCTTGGGGAGTTCAGCGCCTACAATGAGCAGTTCTTC. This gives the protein CASSQDDPLGEFSAYNEQFF.

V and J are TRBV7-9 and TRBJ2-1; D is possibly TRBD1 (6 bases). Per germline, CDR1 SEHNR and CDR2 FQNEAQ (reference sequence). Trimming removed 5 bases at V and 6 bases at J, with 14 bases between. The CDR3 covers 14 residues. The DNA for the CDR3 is TGTGCCAGCAGCCCACAAGGACAGTCCAATGAGCAGTTCTTC. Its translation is CASSPQGQSNEQFF.

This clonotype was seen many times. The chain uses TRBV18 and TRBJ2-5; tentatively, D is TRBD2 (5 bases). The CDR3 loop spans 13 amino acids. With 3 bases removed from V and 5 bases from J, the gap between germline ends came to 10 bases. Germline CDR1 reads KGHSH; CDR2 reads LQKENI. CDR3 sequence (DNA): TGTGCCAGCTCACCGGAGGTCAGGGAGACCCAGTACTTC. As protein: CASSPEVRETQYF.

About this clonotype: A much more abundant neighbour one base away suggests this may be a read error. Written as DNA, the CDR3 is TGCGCCAGCAGCTTTCACCCTACCTGGGAGCAGTACTTC. Translated, it gives CASSFHPTWEQYF. The chain joins TRBV5-1 to TRBJ2-7; the D is unclear. Germline V gene data show CDR1 as SGHRS and CDR2 as YFSETQ. This CDR3 spans 13 amino acids. V lost 2 bases and J 7 bases, leaving 13 bases between the germline ends. The full variable domain, with the rest looked up from reference TRBV5-1 and TRBJ2-7, is KAGVTQTPRYLIKTRGQQVTLSCSPISGHRSVSWYQQTPGQGLQFLFEYFSETQRNKGNFPGRFSGRQFSNSRSEMNVSTLELGDSALYLCASSFHPTWEQYFGPGTRLTVT.